The 27 T cell receptor beta chains in this list originate from one sample, sequenced in a study of T cell repertoires in cytomegalovirus infection. In TCRdb, the reads were re-called with MiXCR into one record per CDR3 protein. The data contain 350,000 to 550,000 distinct CDR3 sequences, around 32% of them singletons. The sequencing input was PBMCs. These receptors were taken from a human donor in good health (CMV status not recorded). Some clones in this sample may be carry-over from other donors' samples.

The genes are TRBV15 and TRBJ2-7; TRBD1 aligns across 7 bases. Germline CDR1 reads LNHNV; CDR2 reads YYDKDF (reference sequence). The CDR3 covers 13 residues. J was trimmed by 3 bases and V by 5 bases; bases with no gene match: 4. DNA for the CDR3: TGTGCCACCAGCTACTCAGGGGGCTACGAGCAGTACTTC. Its protein is CATSYSGGYEQYF.

V is TRBV5-6 and J is TRBJ2-7, with D possibly matching TRBD1 (6 bases). The CDR3 totals 16 residues. Germline CDR1 and CDR2: SGHDT and YYEEEE. The V gene lost 1 base and the J gene lost 5 bases, with 19 bases spanning the gap. CDR3 loop: CASSLSSGQKIHEQYF. Here the CDR3 DNA reads TGTGCCAGCAGCTTGTCATCCGGACAGAAGATCCACGAGCAGTACTTC.

The chain carries TRBV4-1 and TRBJ2-1; 7 bases are a match to TRBD2. The CDR3 sequence is 16 residues long. Losses at the gene ends were 4 bases for V and 4 bases for J; bases not matched to a gene: 10. Per the germline V gene, CDR1 is MGHRA and CDR2 is YSYEKL. CDR3 loop: CASSRSSGGNYNEQFF. The CDR3 nucleotides read TGCGCCAGCAGCCGATCGTCCGGGGGGAATTACAATGAGCAGTTCTTC.

V and J are TRBV20-1 and TRBJ1-5, with a weak D call TRBD1 (5 bases). Germline-derived CDR1 and CDR2 are DFQATT and SNEGSKA (reference sequence). The length of the CDR3 is 15 residues. The ends were cut back, 0 bases at V and 2 bases at J, with 11 bases in the middle. The CDR3 nucleotides read TGCAGTGCTAGAGAAAGGGGTATGGGCAATCAGCCCCAGCATTTT. Its translation: CSARERGMGNQPQHF.

A note on this clonotype: Mismatch with germline at one junction end may stem from a read error. J is TRBJ2-5 and V is TRBV7-8, with a possible D match to TRBD2 (6 bases). CDR3 size: 17 residues. The germline CDR1 and CDR2 sequences are SGHVS and FQNEAQ. CDR3 amino acids: CASSLTVTPGVQETKYF. As DNA, the CDR3 is TGTGCCAGCAGCTTGACGGTCACTCCGGGGGTCCAAGAGACCAAGTACTTC.

This clonotype was counted at least ten times. The rearrangement links TRBV7-2 to TRBJ2-3; D may be TRBD2 (5 bases). Deletions cut 1 base from V and 5 bases from J, with 16 bases between. The CDR3 sequence is 16 residues long. CDR1 SGHTA and CDR2 FQGNSA come from the germline V gene. CDR3 region: CASSLVWAGVRDTQYF. CDR3 in DNA: TGTGCCAGCAGCTTAGTGTGGGCGGGCGTGCGAGATACGCAGTATTTT.

This clonotype was seen ten or more times. V gene TRBV6-2 or TRBV6-3 combines with J gene TRBJ2-5; D is possibly TRBD1 (5 bases). In germline, CDR1 is MNHEY, CDR2 SVGEGT. The CDR3 is 12 residues long. V was trimmed by 6 bases and J by 5 bases, leaving 10 bases between them. The CDR3 DNA is TGTGCCAGCAGGTGGACAACGGAGACCCAGTACTTC. It is translated as CASRWTTETQYF.

Only one count was recorded for this clonotype. The J gene is TRBJ2-7, the V gene TRBV2; D ambiguous. With 8 bases removed from V and 0 bases from J, the gap between germline ends came to 11 bases. Looked up from germline, CDR1 is SNHLY and CDR2 is FYNNEI. The CDR3 consists of 13 residues. The chain's CDR3 is CASFPSTSYEQYF. Here the CDR3 DNA reads TGTGCCAGCTTCCCATCAACCTCCTACGAGCAGTACTTC. Full variable domain (remainder filled in from reference TRBV2 and TRBJ2-7): EPEVTQTPSHQVTQMGQEVILRCVPISNHLYFYWYRQILGQKVEFLVSFYNNEISEKSEIFDDQFSVERPDGSNFTLKIRSTKLEDSAMYFCASFPSTSYEQYFGPGTRLTVT.

This chain uses TRBV19 with TRBJ1-2; D is undetermined. V was trimmed by 0 bases and J by 5 bases, leaving 16 bases between them. The CDR3 loop spans 16 amino acids. Looked up from germline, CDR1 is LNHDA and CDR2 is SQIVND (reference sequence). CDR3 DNA sequence: TGTGCCAGTAGTATAGAATTGTTCGAGACACCTTATGGCTACACCTTC. It translates to CASSIELFETPYGYTF.

The chain links TRBV7-9 to TRBJ1-3; D is uncertain. This CDR3 contains 11 residues. In germline, CDR1 is SEHNR, CDR2 FQNEAQ (reference sequence). CDR3 sequence reads: CALGTGNTIYF. The CDR3 region has the DNA TGTGCTCTAGGTACCGGAAACACCATATATTTT.

At least ten counts were recorded for this clonotype. V gene TRBV6-1 combines with J gene TRBJ1-1, with TRBD1 as a possible D gene (6 bases). Germline CDR1 MNHNS, CDR2 SASEGT. The CDR3 contains 15 residues. V lost 5 bases and J lost 6, with 19 bases in between. The CDR3 nucleotides are TGTGCCAGCAGTCAGCAGGGGCGCCTGGGGGCTGAAGCTTTCTTT. Translating it yields CASSQQGRLGAEAFF.

Notes on this clonotype: Just one base apart from a much larger clone, this may be a read error. The chain links TRBV7-8 to TRBJ1-2, with unresolved D. The CDR3 length is 16 residues. Deletions cut 1 base from V and 6 bases from J, with 18 bases between. Germline assignment: CDR1 SGHVS and CDR2 FQNEAQ. The CDR3 loop is CASSLDLSVLNDGYTF. CDR3 nucleotides: TGTGCCAGCAGCTTAGATCTAAGCGTATTGAACGATGGCTACACCTTC.

V is TRBV24-1 and J is TRBJ2-3; 9 nucleotides agree with TRBD2. With V trimmed by 8 bases and J by 6 bases, 11 bases remained unmatched. The V gene's germline CDR1 is KGHDR and CDR2 SFDVKD. The CDR3 consists of 15 residues. CDR3 DNA: TGTGCCACCATTGGACTAGCGAACGGAGGGGATACGCAGTATTTT. Translated, it gives CATIGLANGGDTQYF.

There are many counts of this clonotype. CDR3 region: CASSILGQEKETQYF. CDR3 nucleotides: TGTGCCAGCAGCATACTGGGACAGGAAAAAGAGACCCAGTACTTC. The chain is built from TRBV7-3 and TRBJ2-5, with 8 nucleotides matching TRBD1. Per germline, CDR1 SGHTA and CDR2 FQGTGA. The junction had 8 bases not matched to a gene; V was cut back by 5 bases and J by 3 bases. The CDR3 totals 15 residues.

The V gene is TRBV4-2, the J gene TRBJ2-2; TRBD2 might be the D (5 bases). Germline V gene data show CDR1 as LGHNA and CDR2 as YNFKEQ. Trimming removed 1 base at V and 1 base at J, with 19 bases between. The CDR3 totals 19 residues. As DNA, the CDR3 is TGTGCCAGCAGCCAAGCGCAATCGACGGGGATCAGGAACACCGGGGAGCTGTTTTTT. It yields the protein CASSQAQSTGIRNTGELFF.

This clonotype came up a few times. At one end, the junction sequence differs from germline, possibly due to a read error. The chain couples TRBV5-8 to TRBJ2-4; D unclear. The CDR3 loop spans 15 amino acids. Germline V lookup: CDR1 SGHTS, CDR2 YDEGEE. For the CDR3, the DNA is TGTGCCAGCACCTCCCCAAACCTACTTAAAAACATTCGGTACTTC. This sequence encodes CASTSPNLLKNIRYF. Using reference TRBV5-8 and TRBJ2-4 for the parts outside the CDR3, the full variable domain is EAGVTQSPTHLIKTRGQQATLRCSPISGHTSVYWYQQALGLGLQFLLWYDEGEERNRGNFPPRFSGRQFPNYSSELNVNALELEDSALYLCASTSPNLLKNIRYFGAGTRLSVL.

This clonotype was counted a few times. A read error may account for a junction end that differs from germline. The chain couples TRBV7-2 to TRBJ2-3; 8 nucleotides agree with TRBD1. The CDR3 is 15 amino acids. Germline CDR1 reads SGHTA; CDR2 reads FQGNSA. The CDR3 DNA follows: TGTGCCAGCAGCTACCGGGGACAGGTCACAAATACGCAGTATTTT. This sequence encodes CASSYRGQVTNTQYF.

This clonotype showed up just a few times. The CDR3 DNA sequence: TGCGCCAGCAGCCAAGATCAGGGGCCGGGGGTCCCTGATACGCAGTATTTT. Encoded protein: CASSQDQGPGVPDTQYF. The chain uses TRBV4-1 and TRBJ2-3; the D call may be TRBD1 or TRBD2 (6 bases each). V was trimmed by 0 bases and J by 6 bases, leaving 19 bases between them. The CDR3 runs 17 residues. Germline values: CDR1 MGHRA, CDR2 YSYEKL.

This clonotype was detected ten times or more. The chain is built from TRBV6-1 and TRBJ2-6; 12 bases map to TRBD1. Germline values: CDR1 MNHNS, CDR2 SASEGT. Trimming removed 5 bases from V and 3 bases from J; junction bases left unmatched: 5. The length of the CDR3 is 17 residues. The CDR3 is CASSRDRGLNGANVLTF. Here the CDR3 DNA reads TGTGCCAGCAGTCGGGACAGGGGGCTTAATGGGGCCAACGTCCTGACTTTC.

Ten or more counts support this clonotype. This chain joins TRBV7-8 and TRBJ1-2; 7 bases line up with TRBD1. Germline V lookup: CDR1 SGHVS, CDR2 FQNEAQ. The CDR3 is 17 amino acids. V gave up 4 bases and J gave up 5 bases; unmatched junction bases: 16. In DNA, the CDR3 is TGTGCCAGCAGCTCACTTTTGGTTGGGGGACAGAAGTATGGCTACACCTTC. Its translation: CASSSLLVGGQKYGYTF.

The chain uses TRBV7-9 and TRBJ1-4, with 7 nucleotides matching TRBD1. Germline V lookup: CDR1 SEHNR, CDR2 FQNEAQ (reference sequence). V was pared by 2 bases and J by 6 bases, with 9 bases of the junction left unmatched. The CDR3 covers 16 residues. The CDR3 DNA reads TGTGCCAGCAGCTTATCCCTATTCGGGACAGATGAAAAACTGTTTTTT. Protein sequence: CASSLSLFGTDEKLFF.

This clonotype was recorded a few times. The V and J genes are TRBV20-1 and TRBJ2-3; 13 nucleotides line up with TRBD2. Germline CDR1 DFQATT, CDR2 SNEGSKA (reference sequence). The CDR3 has 18 residues. V was pared by 2 bases and J by 2 bases, with 10 bases of the junction left unmatched. CDR3 nucleotides: TGCAGTGCTAGAACCGGGACTAGCGGGGATACCCTCACAGATACGCAGTATTTT. It translates to CSARTGTSGDTLTDTQYF.

In this sample, this clonotype turned up a few times. The chain links TRBV7-9 to TRBJ1-6; the D gene is possibly TRBD1 (6 bases). The ends were cut back, 5 bases at V and 8 bases at J, with 22 bases in the middle. This CDR3 comprises 17 residues. Germline CDR1 reads SEHNR; CDR2 reads FQNEAQ (reference sequence). CDR3 loop: CASSGSRDTPWDSPLHF. The CDR3 bases are TGTGCCAGCAGCGGGAGCCGGGACACTCCCTGGGATTCACCCCTCCACTTT.

This clonotype was counted between two and nine times. The rearrangement uses TRBV19 and TRBJ2-1; TRBD2 matches at 7 bases. The CDR3 runs to 16 residues. After removal of 4 bases from V and 4 bases from J, the junction contained 10 bases not matched to a gene. Germline values: CDR1 LNHDA, CDR2 SQIVND (reference sequence). CDR3 residues: CASSKVEGGGYNEQFF. The CDR3 bases are TGTGCCAGTAGTAAGGTGGAGGGCGGGGGTTACAATGAGCAGTTCTTC.

The rearrangement joins TRBV20-1 to TRBJ1-1, with no clear D. Trimming stripped 3 bases from V and 4 bases from J, with 9 bases between. Germline CDR1 and CDR2: DFQATT and SNEGSKA (reference sequence). The CDR3 is made up of 12 amino acids. CDR3 in DNA: TGCAGTGCTAGGGGTGGAATCACTGAAGCTTTCTTT. Its translation: CSARGGITEAFF.

The chain employs TRBV9 and TRBJ2-3; 8 bases match TRBD1. CDR1 is SGDLS, CDR2 YYNGEE, per germline. The ends lost 2 bases at V and 4 bases at J; junction bases unmatched: 6. This CDR3 is 15 amino acids long. The CDR3 DNA reads TGTGCCAGCAGCGTCTTACAGGGGGGTGCAGATACGCAGTATTTT. Translating gives CASSVLQGGADTQYF.

The chain employs TRBV4-3 and TRBJ2-7; weak D call: TRBD1 (6 bases). Per germline, CDR1 LGHNA and CDR2 YSLEER. This CDR3 comprises 14 residues. The ends were cut back, 1 base at V and 7 bases at J, with 14 bases in the middle. The CDR3 loop reads CASSQGAGAREQYF. As DNA, the CDR3 is TGCGCCAGCAGCCAAGGGGCAGGGGCGAGGGAGCAGTACTTC.